This passage covers 22 T cell receptor beta chains from one sample sequenced in a study of tumor T cells in aggressive B-cell lymphoma. Produced via immunoSEQ multiplex PCR; TCRdb's table is partial and in-frame only. This sample yields around 10,000 clones, of which around 90% are seen a single time; roughly 3% belongs to the top ten. Sequencing was done on a sample of tumor tissue. Receptor source: an adult with diffuse large B cell lymphoma.

The J gene is TRBJ1-2, the V gene TRBV6-6, with a possible D match to TRBD1 (5 bases). The germline V gene has CDR1 MNHNY and CDR2 SVGAGI (reference sequence). The CDR3 runs to 12 residues. V shed 6 bases and J shed 7 bases, with 12 bases lying between them. CDR3 DNA: TGTGCCAGCAGCGGAGGGGTTGGTGGCTACACCTTC. Translated, it gives CASSGGVGGYTF.

The chain combines TRBV5-4 with TRBJ2-1, with D possibly being TRBD2 (6 bases). The ends were cut back, 0 bases at V and 5 bases at J, with 12 bases in the middle. Germline V CDR1 and CDR2: SGHNT, YYREEE (reference sequence). This CDR3 is built from 15 residues. In DNA, the CDR3 is TGTGCCAGCAGCTTGGGCGGGACGCCAAACAATGAGCAGTTCTTC. It is translated as CASSLGGTPNNEQFF.

The genes are TRBV19 and TRBJ2-7; D is uncertain. V was cut by 8 bases and J by 1 base, with 9 bases left in between. CDR1 and CDR2 (germline): LNHDA, SQIVND (reference sequence). The CDR3 spans 12 residues. In DNA, the CDR3 is TGTGCCAGTGGGTACAGTTCCTACGAGCAGTACTTC. It translates to CASGYSSYEQYF.

This chain joins TRBV7-2 and TRBJ2-7, with D possibly TRBD2 on 7 matching bases. The V gene's germline CDR1 is SGHTA and CDR2 FQGNSA. CDR3 length: 14 amino acids. The ends were cut back, 5 bases at V and 4 bases at J, with 15 bases in the middle. The DNA for the CDR3 is TGTGCCAGCAGCCAGGGGAGGGCCTTGTACGAGCAGTACTTC. Translation gives CASSQGRALYEQYF.

The gene calls are TRBV19 and TRBJ1-5, with 9 nucleotides matching TRBD1. This CDR3 is built from 14 residues. The V segment lost 6 bases and the J segment 6 bases; nucleotides outside the gene matches: 6. CDR1 LNHDA and CDR2 SQIVND come from the germline V gene (reference sequence). The CDR3 DNA reads TGTGCCAGTAGCCACACAGGGGGCAGTCAGCCCCAGCATTTT. This gives the protein CASSHTGGSQPQHF.

The CDR3 sequence is CAWRAGGNTIYF. CDR3 sequence (DNA): TGTGCCTGGAGGGCCGGGGGAAACACCATATATTTT. V usage is TRBV30 and J usage is TRBJ1-3; D is uncertain. The CDR3 totals 12 residues. V dropped 3 bases and J dropped 4 bases, with 7 bases sitting between them. In germline, CDR1 is GTSNPN, CDR2 SVGIG (reference sequence).

The rearrangement links TRBV4-1 to TRBJ2-3; TRBD2 agrees at 11 bases. The trim removed 2 bases at V and 0 bases at J, leaving 13 bases unmatched. Germline loops: CDR1 MGHRA, CDR2 YSYEKL. This CDR3 has 20 amino acids. The CDR3 protein is CASSQPPGGVAGGSTDTQYF. The CDR3 nucleotides read TGCGCCAGCAGCCAACCCCCCGGGGGGGTAGCGGGGGGGAGCACAGATACGCAGTATTTT.

The chain recombines TRBV25-1 with TRBJ2-7; TRBD1 matches at 7 bases. CDR1 and CDR2 from the germline V gene are MGHDK and SYGVNS. With 1 base clipped from V and 4 bases from J, the junction kept 10 bases outside the gene matches. This CDR3 has 16 amino acids. CDR3 sequence: CASSEWGTVSLYEQYF. CDR3 in DNA: TGTGCCAGCAGTGAATGGGGGACAGTCAGTCTTTACGAGCAGTACTTC.

The rearrangement links TRBV14 to TRBJ2-1; tentatively, D is TRBD1 (6 bases). The CDR3 has 18 amino acids. The V and J ends lost 5 bases and 9 bases respectively, with 29 bases between them. The germline gives CDR1 SGHDN, CDR2 FVKESK. The CDR3 is CASSDGLTGTLESGEQFF. The CDR3 DNA follows: TGTGCCAGCAGCGACGGATTGACAGGTACTTTAGAATCAGGTGAGCAGTTCTTC.

The chain carries TRBV5-1 and TRBJ1-2; 10 bases are shared with TRBD1. V shed 0 bases, J shed 5 bases, and the junction held 7 bases outside the gene matches. Germline CDR1 SGHRS, CDR2 YFSETQ. The CDR3 has 16 amino acids. The CDR3 sequence is CASSLDSGQGYYGYTF. In DNA form, the CDR3 reads TGCGCCAGCAGCTTGGACTCGGGACAGGGGTATTATGGCTACACCTTC.

On this clone itself: This CDR3 is also generated by other DNA sequences in the sample. This sequence joins TRBV5-1 and TRBJ2-2, with TRBD2 matching 9 bases. Trimming at V came to 4 bases and at J to 6 bases, leaving 13 bases not matched to a gene. The V gene's germline CDR1 is SGHRS and CDR2 YFSETQ. The CDR3 consists of 17 residues. The CDR3 sequence: CASSPTSGRAYAGELFF. In DNA form, the CDR3 reads TGCGCCAGCAGCCCGACTAGCGGAAGGGCCTATGCCGGGGAGCTGTTTTTT.

V gene TRBV19 combines with J gene TRBJ1-2; TRBD1 is a possible D gene (6 bases). The CDR3 contains 12 residues. CDR1 and CDR2 (germline): LNHDA, SQIVND (reference sequence). Trimming took 4 bases from V and 5 from J, leaving 8 bases between them. The CDR3 loop reads CASSRQAYGYTF. The CDR3 region has the DNA TGTGCCAGTAGTAGACAGGCGTATGGCTACACCTTC.

This sequence joins TRBV6-1 and TRBJ1-6; D gene uncertain. Germline V gene data show CDR1 as MNHNS and CDR2 as SASEGT. V was trimmed by 2 bases and J by 9 bases, leaving 11 bases between them. The CDR3 consists of 14 residues. The CDR3 sequence: CASSELGRTSPLHF. Written as DNA, the CDR3 is TGTGCCAGCAGTGAATTGGGCAGAACTTCACCCCTCCACTTT.

This clone came up a few times. The chain carries TRBV30 and TRBJ2-7; 10 positions agree with TRBD2. The germline V gene encodes CDR1 GTSNPN and CDR2 SVGIG (reference sequence). The CDR3 is 14 residues long. V lost 2 bases to trimming and J lost 5 bases; unmatched junction nucleotides: 6. Here the CDR3 DNA reads TGTGCCTGGAGTCACGGGACTAGCGAAGACGAGCAGTACTTC. Translation: CAWSHGTSEDEQYF.

The chain links TRBV27 to TRBJ1-3; TRBD1 agrees at 8 bases. Germline V CDR1 and CDR2: MNHEY, SMNVEV (reference sequence). This CDR3 has 15 residues. The V and J ends lost 6 bases and 3 bases, in that order; junction bases with no gene match: 7. The CDR3 here is CASSPSGGFGNTIYF. As DNA, the CDR3 is TGTGCCAGCAGCCCTTCAGGGGGCTTTGGAAACACCATATATTTT.

The V and J genes are TRBV30 and TRBJ2-5, with a weak D call TRBD2 (6 bases). Germline V gene sequence: CDR1 GTSNPN, CDR2 SVGIG (reference sequence). The CDR3 extends over 14 amino acids. V was shortened by 5 bases and J by 4 bases, with 17 bases between the two germline ends. The CDR3 region is CAWAAPRGSETQYF. The CDR3, as DNA: TGTGCCTGGGCAGCACCTCGGGGGTCAGAGACCCAGTACTTC.

This CDR3 reads CASSSPRVTEAFF. For the CDR3, the DNA is TGTGCCAGCAGTTCACCCAGGGTTACTGAAGCTTTCTTT. The chain is built from TRBV6-5 and TRBJ1-1; D possibly corresponds to TRBD1 (5 bases). Trimming removed 4 bases at V and 5 bases at J, with 11 bases between. Looked up from germline, CDR1 is MNHEY and CDR2 is SVGAGI. This CDR3 region has 13 residues.

The rearrangement joins TRBV5-1 to TRBJ1-1; 7 bases agree with TRBD1. V shed 4 bases, J shed 0 bases, and the junction held 6 bases outside the gene matches. The CDR3 is 15 amino acids. Germline V gives CDR1 SGHRS, CDR2 YFSETQ. CDR3 sequence: CASSASGQLNTEAFF. CDR3 DNA sequence: TGCGCCAGCAGCGCGTCGGGACAGTTGAACACTGAAGCTTTCTTT.

This chain uses TRBV27 with TRBJ2-5, with D possibly TRBD1 on 5 matching bases. The closer fit of TRBJ2-7 to the DNA end suggests the J call may be wrong. In germline, CDR1 is MNHEY, CDR2 SMNVEV (reference sequence). This CDR3 has 13 residues. The CDR3 loop reads CASSYSGIHEQYF. For the CDR3, the DNA is TGTGCCAGCAGCTATTCAGGGATCCACGAGCAGTACTTC.

The chain employs TRBV7-8 and TRBJ1-5; 7 nucleotides align to TRBD1. This CDR3 is 16 amino acids long. V was clipped by 5 bases and J by 0 bases; unmatched bases: 7. The germline V gene encodes CDR1 SGHVS and CDR2 FQNEAQ. CDR3 amino acids: CASSDRDSDSNQPQHF. The CDR3 DNA reads TGTGCCAGCAGCGACCGGGACAGTGATAGCAATCAGCCCCAGCATTTT. The full variable domain, with the rest looked up from reference TRBV7-8 and TRBJ1-5, is GAGVSQSPRYKVAKRGQDVALRCDPISGHVSLFWYQQALGQGPEFLTYFQNEAQLDKSGLPSDRFFAERPEGSVSTLKIQRTQQEDSAVYLCASSDRDSDSNQPQHFGDGTRLSIL.

The J gene is TRBJ2-5, the V gene TRBV18; the match to TRBD1 covers 7 bases. CDR3 length equals 13 residues. Trimming at V came to 5 bases and at J to 3 bases, leaving 3 bases not matched to a gene. Germline V gives CDR1 KGHSH, CDR2 LQKENI. CDR3 DNA: TGTGCCAGCTCATCCGACAGGGAAGAGACCCAGTACTTC. Translated, it gives CASSSDREETQYF.

J is TRBJ1-5 and V is TRBV5-8; no reliable D call. The CDR3 is 14 amino acids. Germline CDR1 SGHTS, CDR2 YDEGEE. V lost 0 bases to trimming and J lost 7 bases, with 11 bases between them. The CDR3 region is CASSLVEGRQPQHF. CDR3 nucleotides: TGTGCCAGCAGCTTGGTAGAGGGCCGGCAGCCCCAGCATTTT.